Following are 9 T cell receptor beta chains from one sample sequenced in a study of T cell repertoires in aging, cancer and after chemotherapy. Rearranged V-D-J TRB sequences were amplified with a mixed TRB-A/B primer pool. In TCRdb, the multiplex PCR reads were re-called with MiXCR into one record per CDR3 protein. The sample carries some 7,000 distinct CDR3 sequences, 40% recorded once. The template was genomic DNA from peripheral blood, not RNA. Sequences were obtained from blood. These receptors were collected from a human donor in good health.

The V gene is TRBV7-9, the J gene TRBJ1-1; weak D call: TRBD1 (5 bases). The CDR3 is 18 amino acids. Looked up from germline, CDR1 is SEHNR and CDR2 is FQNEAQ (reference sequence). Trimming shortened V by 5 bases and J by 3 bases, and 25 bases separated the two germline ends. CDR3 in amino acids: CASSVYIWQGDHDTEAFF. In DNA form, the CDR3 reads TGTGCCAGCAGCGTATATATATGGCAGGGAGATCACGACACTGAAGCTTTCTTT.

The V call is TRBV5-4, the J call TRBJ2-5; D is unclear. The CDR3 has 15 residues. Germline V gene sequence: CDR1 SGHNT, CDR2 YYREEE (reference sequence). The ends were cut back, 1 base at V and 10 bases at J, with 20 bases in the middle. The CDR3 nucleotides are TGTGCCAGCAGCTTGACAGCAGCTCTCGATCGCGGCCAGTACTTC. This gives the protein CASSLTAALDRGQYF.

CDR3 in amino acids: CASSLGPGLAVTDTQYF. CDR3 DNA: TGTGCCAGCAGCTTGGGCCCGGGACTAGCGGTCACAGATACGCAGTATTTT. The chain links TRBV11-2 to TRBJ2-3; TRBD2 agrees at 11 bases. The CDR3 runs to 17 residues. The V segment lost 3 bases and the J segment 2 bases; nucleotides outside the gene matches: 7. CDR1 and CDR2 (germline): SGHAT, FQNNGV.

This clonotype was seen more than once but under ten times. The V gene is TRBV12-3 or TRBV12-4, the J gene TRBJ1-2, with 10 bases aligning to TRBD1. The CDR3 extends over 14 amino acids. Trimming at V came to 5 bases and at J to 2 bases, leaving 2 bases not matched to a gene. Here the CDR3 reads CASSRQGANYGYTF. The CDR3 nucleotides are TGTGCCAGCAGTAGACAGGGGGCGAACTATGGCTACACCTTC.

The table lists this clonotype with a few counts. CDR3 loop: CASSEGQNTGELFF. The CDR3 region has the DNA TGTGCCAGCAGTGAGGGGCAAAACACCGGGGAGCTGTTTTTT. This rearrangement joins TRBV6-4 to TRBJ2-2; possible D gene TRBD1, 5 bases. Germline values: CDR1 MRHNA, CDR2 SNTAGT. The CDR3 totals 14 residues. Trimming left V 3 bases short and J 2 bases short, with 7 bases between.

V and J are TRBV12-3 or TRBV12-4 and TRBJ2-5; tentatively, D is TRBD1 or TRBD2 (6 bases each). Trimming took 7 bases from V and 2 from J, leaving 14 bases between them. The CDR3 contains 14 residues. CDR3 amino acids: CASTPGGSQETQYF. The CDR3 bases are TGTGCCAGCACCCCCGGGGGCTCTCAAGAGACCCAGTACTTC.

The table lists this clonotype with a few counts. V and J are TRBV6-5 and TRBJ2-7; 8 bases align to TRBD1. The CDR3 contains 14 residues. Germline V gene sequence: CDR1 MNHEY, CDR2 SVGAGI. V lost 0 bases and J lost 7; bases outside the gene matches: 5. In DNA, the CDR3 is TGTGCCAGCAGTTACTCGGACAGGGCCGGAGAGCAGTACTTC. Encoded protein: CASSYSDRAGEQYF.

The genes are TRBV19 and TRBJ2-7; D is perhaps TRBD1 (5 bases). CDR3 size: 14 residues. Germline V gene lookup returns CDR1 LNHDA and CDR2 SQIVND (reference sequence). V dropped 7 bases and J dropped 2 bases, with 15 bases sitting between them. In nucleotides, the CDR3 is TGTGCCAGTACCGAGACAGTGACCACCTACGAGCAGTACTTC. Its protein is CASTETVTTYEQYF.

For this clonotype: One end of the junction does not line up with germline, which may come from a read error. V and J are TRBV19 and TRBJ1-5; no clear D gene. Germline V CDR1 and CDR2: LNHDA, SQIVND (reference sequence). The CDR3 extends over 16 amino acids. The CDR3 bases are TGTACCAGTAGTATCACGTCTTGGCAGGACAATCAGCCCCAGCATTTT. Its translation is CTSSITSWQDNQPQHF.